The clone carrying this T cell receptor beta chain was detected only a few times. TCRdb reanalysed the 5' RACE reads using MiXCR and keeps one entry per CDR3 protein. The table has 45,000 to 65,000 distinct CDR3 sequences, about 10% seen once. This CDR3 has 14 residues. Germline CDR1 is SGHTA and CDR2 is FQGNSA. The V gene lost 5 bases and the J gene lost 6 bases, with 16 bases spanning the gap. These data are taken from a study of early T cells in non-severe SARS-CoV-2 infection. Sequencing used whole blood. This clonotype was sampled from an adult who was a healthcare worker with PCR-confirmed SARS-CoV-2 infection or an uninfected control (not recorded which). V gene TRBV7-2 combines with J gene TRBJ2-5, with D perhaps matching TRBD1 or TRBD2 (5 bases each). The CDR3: CASSQMTGPKTQYF. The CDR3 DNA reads TGTGCCAGCAGCCAGATGACGGGACCAAAGACCCAGTACTTC. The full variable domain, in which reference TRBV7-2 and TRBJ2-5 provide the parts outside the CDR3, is GAGVSQSPSNKVTEKGKDVELRCDPISGHTALYWYRQSLGQGLEFLIYFQGNSAPDKSGLPSDRFSAERTGGSVSTLTIQRTQQEDSAVYLCASSQMTGPKTQYFGPGTRLLVL.